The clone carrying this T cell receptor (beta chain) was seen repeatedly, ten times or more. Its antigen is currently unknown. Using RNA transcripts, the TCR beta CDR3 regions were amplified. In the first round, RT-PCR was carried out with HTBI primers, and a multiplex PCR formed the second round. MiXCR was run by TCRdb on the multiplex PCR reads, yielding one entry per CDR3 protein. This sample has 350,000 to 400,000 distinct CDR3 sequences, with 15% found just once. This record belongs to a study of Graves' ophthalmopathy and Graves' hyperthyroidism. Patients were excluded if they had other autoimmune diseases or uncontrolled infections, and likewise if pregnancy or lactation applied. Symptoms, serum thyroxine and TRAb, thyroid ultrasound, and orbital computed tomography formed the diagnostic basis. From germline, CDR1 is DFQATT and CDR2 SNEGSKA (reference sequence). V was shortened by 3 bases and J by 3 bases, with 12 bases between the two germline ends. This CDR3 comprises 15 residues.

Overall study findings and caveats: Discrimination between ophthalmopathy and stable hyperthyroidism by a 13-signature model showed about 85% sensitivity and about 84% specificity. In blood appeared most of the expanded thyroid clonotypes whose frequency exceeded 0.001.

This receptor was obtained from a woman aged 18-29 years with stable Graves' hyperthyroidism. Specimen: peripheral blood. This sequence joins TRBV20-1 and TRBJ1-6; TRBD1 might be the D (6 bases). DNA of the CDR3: TGCAGTGCTAGGGGGCCAGGGGTCTATAATTCACCCCTCCACTTT. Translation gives CSARGPGVYNSPLHF.